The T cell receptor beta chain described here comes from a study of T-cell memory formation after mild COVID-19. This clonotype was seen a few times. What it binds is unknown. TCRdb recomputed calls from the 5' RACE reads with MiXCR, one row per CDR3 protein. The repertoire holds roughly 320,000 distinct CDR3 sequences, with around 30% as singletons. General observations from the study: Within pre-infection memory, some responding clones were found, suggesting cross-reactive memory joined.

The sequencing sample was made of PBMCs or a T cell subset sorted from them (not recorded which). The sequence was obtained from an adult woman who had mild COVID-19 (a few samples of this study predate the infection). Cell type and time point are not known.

The CDR3 reads CASSLKAPTSGGTNTGELFF. CDR3 in DNA: TGTGCCAGCAGTTTAAAGGCCCCTACTAGCGGGGGGACGAACACCGGGGAGCTGTTTTTT. The chain combines TRBV12-3 or TRBV12-4 with TRBJ2-2; 12 positions match TRBD2. With V trimmed by 2 bases and J by 0 bases, 10 bases remained unmatched. This CDR3 is 20 amino acids long.